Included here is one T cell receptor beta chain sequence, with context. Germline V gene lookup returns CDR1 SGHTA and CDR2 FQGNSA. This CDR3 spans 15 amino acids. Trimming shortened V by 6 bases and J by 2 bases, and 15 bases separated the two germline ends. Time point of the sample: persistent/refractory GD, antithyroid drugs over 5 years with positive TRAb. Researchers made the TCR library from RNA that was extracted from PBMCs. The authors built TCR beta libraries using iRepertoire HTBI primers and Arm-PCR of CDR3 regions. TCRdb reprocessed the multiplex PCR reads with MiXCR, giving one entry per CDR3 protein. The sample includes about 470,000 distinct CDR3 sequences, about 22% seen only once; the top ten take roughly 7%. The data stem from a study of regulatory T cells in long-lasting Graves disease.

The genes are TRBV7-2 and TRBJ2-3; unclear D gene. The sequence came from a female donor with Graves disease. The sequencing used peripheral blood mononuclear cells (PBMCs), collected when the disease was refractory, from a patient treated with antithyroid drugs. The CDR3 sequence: CASSLNALYTDTQYF. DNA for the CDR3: TGTGCCAGCAGTTTAAACGCGCTATACACAGATACGCAGTATTTT.